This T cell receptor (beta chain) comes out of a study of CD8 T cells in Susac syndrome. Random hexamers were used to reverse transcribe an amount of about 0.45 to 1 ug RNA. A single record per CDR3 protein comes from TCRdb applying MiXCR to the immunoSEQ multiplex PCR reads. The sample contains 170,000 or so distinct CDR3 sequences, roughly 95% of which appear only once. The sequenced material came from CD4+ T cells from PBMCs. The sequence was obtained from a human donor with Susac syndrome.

This chain's CDR3 is CASNPRGRSNQPQHF. The CDR3 nucleotides read TGTGCCAGTAACCCCAGGGGTCGCAGCAATCAGCCCCAGCATTTT. The gene calls are TRBV19 and TRBJ1-5; D is perhaps TRBD1 (6 bases). Germline lookup yields CDR1 LNHDA and CDR2 SQIVND (reference sequence). Trimming removed 7 bases at V and 1 base at J, with 14 bases between. This CDR3 contains 15 residues.